These T cell receptor beta chains were read from a single sample in a study of CD8 T cells in ankylosing spondylitis. TCRdb redid the calling of the 5' RACE reads with MiXCR, one entry per CDR3 protein. In the table there are around 130,000 distinct CDR3 sequences, 7% of which are singletons. Material: blood, either unsorted or a sorted T cell fraction (not recorded which). These receptors originate from a male donor with ankylosing spondylitis or in good health (not recorded which). The CDR3 runs from the conserved cysteine through the conserved F or W. Each record gives: J gene, clone size, V gene, D gene, CDR3 DNA, CDR3 protein. A D gene is named only where the DNA matches it firmly. Clone size, where shown, is once, few, many, or a class for clones that have expanded.

>TRBJ1-2|once|TRBV7-6|TRBD1
TGTGCCAGCAGCCCTCCGGGACAGCCTCGGAGAGGGTATGGCTACACCTTC
CASSPPGQPRRGYGYTF
>TRBJ2-7|many|TRBV5-1|.
TGCGCCAGCAGCTTGCGTGGCGGAAACTACGAGCAGTACTTC
CASSLRGGNYEQYF
>TRBJ2-3|many|TRBV7-2|TRBD2
TGTGCCAGCAGCTCCAGACTAGCGGGAGGAGCAGATACGCAGTATTTT
CASSSRLAGGADTQYF
>TRBJ2-1|many|TRBV5-1|TRBD2
TGCGCCAGCACTCCGGGAGGGCCATACAATGAGCAGTTCTTC
CASTPGGPYNEQFF
>TRBJ1-1|many|TRBV25-1|.
TGTGCCAGCACCCTGCTCCGGGGGAGGGTGAAAGCTTTCTTT
CASTLLRGRVKAFF
>TRBJ2-2|many|TRBV5-5|TRBD2
TGTGCCAGCAGCTTGGGGCTAGCGGGGGGATCGAACACCGGGGAGCTGTTTTTT
CASSLGLAGGSNTGELFF
>TRBJ1-3|many|TRBV5-1|.
TGCGCCAGCAGCTTGGATTCGTCCGGAAACACCATATATTTT
CASSLDSSGNTIYF
>TRBJ1-3|many|TRBV5-1|.
TGCGCCAGCAGCTTGGGGTCAGGCCTCGGAAACACCATATATTTT
CASSLGSGLGNTIYF
>TRBJ1-3|many|TRBV29-1|TRBD1
TGCAGCGTTGAAGATCGGGACAGGGATGCACCCAACACCATATATTTT
CSVEDRDRDAPNTIYF
>TRBJ2-5|many|TRBV5-6|TRBD1
TGTGCCAGCAGCTTCCGCGGACAGGTTGGGACCCAGTACTTC
CASSFRGQVGTQYF
>TRBJ1-3|many|TRBV20-1|.
TGCAGTGCTAGAGATTCAGGAAGAAGCTCTGGAAACACCATATATTTT
CSARDSGRSSGNTIYF
>TRBJ2-3|many|TRBV6-5|.
TGTGCCAGCAGTTACTCCCATAGCACAGATACGCAGTATTTT
CASSYSHSTDTQYF
>TRBJ2-1|many|TRBV20-1|TRBD1
TGCAGTGCACCCGGACAGGGTTTCGATGAGCAGTTCTTC
CSAPGQGFDEQFF
>TRBJ2-2|few|TRBV7-2|TRBD2
TGTGCCAGCAGCCGACTAGCGGGAGTCGATACCGGGGAGCTGTTTTTT
CASSRLAGVDTGELFF
>TRBJ2-7|many|TRBV14|.
TGTGCCAGCAGCCTTTCTCGGTACGAGCAGTACTTC
CASSLSRYEQYF
>TRBJ1-5|many|TRBV5-5|.
TGTGCCAGCAGCTTTGAGGCAGACCAGCCCCAGCATTTT
CASSFEADQPQHF
>TRBJ1-5|many|TRBV19|.
TGTGCCAGTATCCGGGACCCCTATAGCAATCAGCCCCAGCATTTT
CASIRDPYSNQPQHF
>TRBJ1-3|many|TRBV5-1|TRBD1
TGCGCCAGCAGCCTGGACAGGGGTGGAAACACCATATATTTT
CASSLDRGGNTIYF
>TRBJ2-1|many|TRBV5-1|TRBD2
TGCGCCAGCAGCTTGGGGACTAGCGCCAATGAGCAGTTCTTC
CASSLGTSANEQFF
>TRBJ2-7|many|TRBV20-1|TRBD2
TGCAGTGCTAGAGATGAACTAGCGGTCTACGAGCAGTACTTC
CSARDELAVYEQYF
>TRBJ2-5|many|TRBV12-3/TRBV12-4|.
TGTGCCAGCAGACCTGGACCCGGGACCCAGTACTTC
CASRPGPGTQYF
>TRBJ2-6|many|TRBV27|.
TGTGCCAGCAACTCCCGGGACACCGGGGCCAACGTCCTGACTTTC
CASNSRDTGANVLTF
>TRBJ1-6|few|TRBV7-2|.
TGTGCTGGGCGAGGGGCGAGTAATTCACCCCTCCACTTT
CAGRGASNSPLHF
>TRBJ2-3|many|TRBV11-2|TRBD1
TGTGCCAGCAGCTCCGGCACAGGGGACACAGATACGCAGTATTTT
CASSSGTGDTDTQYF
>TRBJ2-3|many|TRBV6-1|.
TGTGCCAGCAGGGGCAGGGTATCTGATGCAGATACGCAGTATTTT
CASRGRVSDADTQYF
>TRBJ2-1|many|TRBV28|.
TGTGCCAGCAGTCCCGCTGGGGGAGGCTCCTACAATGAGCAGTTCTTC
CASSPAGGGSYNEQFF
>TRBJ2-2|few|TRBV5-5|TRBD2
TGTGCCAGCAGCTTGTCGGGACTAGCGGGCGCGAACACCGGGGAGCTGTTTTTT
CASSLSGLAGANTGELFF
>TRBJ2-1|.|TRBV25-1|.
TGTGCCAGCAGTGACTCGGCCTACAATGAGCAGTTCTTC
CASSDSAYNEQFF
>TRBJ1-2|few|TRBV9|TRBD1
TGTGCCAGCAGCGTAGGGAGGACAGGGGGCTTTGGCTACACCTTC
CASSVGRTGGFGYTF
>TRBJ1-2|many|TRBV7-2|.
TGTGCCAGCAGCCCCAGGGTCTATGGCTACACCTTC
CASSPRVYGYTF
>TRBJ2-1|many|TRBV10-2|.
TGCGCCAGCAGTGAGTCGCCGGGTCAGAGTCTGTACAATGAGCAGTTCTTC
CASSESPGQSLYNEQFF
>TRBJ2-6|.|TRBV5-1|.
TGCGCCAGCAGCATCACCAGGGTAACTGGGGCCAACGTCCTGACTTTC
CASSITRVTGANVLTF
>TRBJ2-7|many|TRBV5-1|TRBD1
TGCGCCAGCAGCCCGGCCGGGACAGGGGCTTACGAGCAGTACTTC
CASSPAGTGAYEQYF